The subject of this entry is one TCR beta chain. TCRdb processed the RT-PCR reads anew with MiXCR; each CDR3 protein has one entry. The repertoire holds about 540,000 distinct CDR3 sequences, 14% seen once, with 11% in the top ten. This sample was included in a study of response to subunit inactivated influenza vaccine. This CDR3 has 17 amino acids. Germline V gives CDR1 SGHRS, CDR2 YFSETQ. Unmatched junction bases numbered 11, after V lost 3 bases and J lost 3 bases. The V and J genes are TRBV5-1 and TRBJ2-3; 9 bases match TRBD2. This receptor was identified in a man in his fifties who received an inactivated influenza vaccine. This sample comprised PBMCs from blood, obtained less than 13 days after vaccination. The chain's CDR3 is CASSSLAGVDGTDTQYF. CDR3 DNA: TGCGCCAGCAGCTCTTTAGCGGGAGTCGATGGGACAGATACGCAGTATTTT.